The present TCR beta chain was sequenced within a study of T-cell reconstitution after alpha-beta-depleted transplantation in children. This sample's TCRbeta library carried unique molecular identifier barcodes. TCRdb itself ran the PCR reads through MiXCR, one entry per CDR3 protein. The sample records over 550,000 distinct CDR3 sequences, about 10% being singletons. The table lists this clonotype with many counts. Trimming pared 3 bases from V and 2 bases from J, leaving 14 bases between. The CDR3 sequence is 14 residues long. Germline assignment: CDR1 DFQATT and CDR2 SNEGSKA (reference sequence). The sample consisted of PBMCs from the stem cell graft donor, taken from the stem cell graft. The chain links TRBV20-1 to TRBJ2-7; D is possibly TRBD2 (5 bases). The clonotype was recovered from a human donor who donated a stem cell graft to a child with acute myeloid leukemia. The CDR3 DNA is TGCAGTGCTAGTATTTTTCGGGGAGCCTACGAGCAGTACTTC. It translates to CSASIFRGAYEQYF.